The 5 T cell receptor beta chains reported below all come from one sample, sequenced in a study of glioma-infiltrating T cells after dendritic cell vaccination. Assay: immunoSEQ multiplex PCR; the TCRdb copy retains only in-frame clones and omits some. The sample shows 95,000 to 110,000 clones, 81% of them seen only once. The specimen was blood, collected before dendritic cell vaccination. The receptors stem from a human donor with glioblastoma.

The chain carries TRBV18 and TRBJ1-4; 7 bases line up with TRBD1. Germline-derived CDR1 and CDR2 are KGHSH and LQKENI. After removal of 1 base from V and 9 bases from J, the junction contained 11 bases not matched to a gene. There are 16 residues in the CDR3. CDR3 in amino acids: CASSPQGTELRKKLFF. CDR3 DNA: TGTGCCAGCTCACCACAAGGGACAGAGCTTAGAAAAAAACTGTTTTTT.

This clone was counted between two and nine times. This chain joins TRBV10-3 and TRBJ2-2, with 7 bases aligning to TRBD1. This CDR3 spans 14 amino acids. The germline CDR1 and CDR2 sequences are ENHRY and SYGVKD. J was trimmed by 5 bases and V by 10 bases; bases with no gene match: 10. The CDR3 region has the DNA TGTGCCACCTCGAGGGGGCTACGGACCGGGGAGCTGTTTTTT. Protein: CATSRGLRTGELFF.

V usage is TRBV5-5 and J usage is TRBJ2-7, with unresolved D. Trimming removed 2 bases from V and 0 bases from J, with 12 bases in between. CDR3 size: 15 residues. Germline loops: CDR1 SGHKS, CDR2 YYEKEE (reference sequence). The CDR3 here is CASSLSRYSSYEQYF. CDR3 nucleotides: TGTGCCAGCAGCTTAAGCCGGTATAGCTCCTACGAGCAGTACTTC.

This CDR3 reads CASSQDGGRSLRDEQFF. The CDR3 bases are TGCGCCAGCAGCCAAGACGGGGGGCGCAGTCTTAGGGATGAGCAGTTCTTC. The chain couples TRBV4-1 to TRBJ2-1; D may be TRBD2 (7 bases). V lost 0 bases and J lost 8, with 20 bases in between. The CDR3 runs 17 residues. CDR1 and CDR2 from the germline V gene are MGHRA and YSYEKL.

J is TRBJ2-7 and V is TRBV7-6; D uncertain. Trimming left V 5 bases short and J 6 bases short, with 11 bases between. This CDR3 spans 12 amino acids. Looked up from germline, CDR1 is SGHVS and CDR2 is FNYEAQ. The chain's CDR3 is CASSHQFSEQYF. As DNA, the CDR3 is TGTGCCAGCAGCCACCAGTTCTCCGAGCAGTACTTC.